This note documents a single TCR beta chain sequence. This clone was counted a single time. This receptor's antigen is unknown. No base-level quality is on record; no much larger clone is a single base apart. The data belong to a study of cytomegalovirus exposure and HLA in healthy donors (dated by TCRdb to about 2017). About the full investigation: A later analysis indicated that the 120 validation repertoires were generated on the platform also employed for the approximately 670 repertoires of the first cohort. The study combined high-throughput TCR immunosequencing, statistical association of individual TCRs with disease status, and machine learning to predict cytomegalovirus infection status. The aim of the study was to test whether cataloging public T cell receptors could identify signatures of past pathogen exposure. Besides the first cohort of around 670 subjects, a separate validation cohort made up of 120 different subjects was used. The full study reports these points: A later analysis lacked HLA typing for the validation cohort, so it scored co-occurrence in that cohort across all 110 or so repertoires. The classifier was reported to diagnose cytomegalovirus status with high specificity and sensitivity in both the original and validation cohorts. The study gave a list of roughly 150 TCR beta chains associated with cytomegalovirus. In a later analysis, TCRs clustered in the first cohort were found to also tend to co-occur in the roughly 130 validation repertoires, with 90% to 95% of cluster scores above 0. The authors suggested that the approach could potentially be generalized to other disease states and immunological phenotypes. Most TCR sequences were seen in very few donors, while some public TCRs were found in many individuals. In vitro tests confirmed that a few of the cytomegalovirus-associated TCR beta chains recognize cytomegalovirus antigens.

The library was prepared using the immunoSEQ multiplex PCR assay. The authors processed their data as follows. To diagnose cytomegalovirus status from the catalog of TCR beta chain sequences, a statistical classification framework was built. This immuneACCESS table, as held by TCRdb, lists in-frame sequences with V and J called but not all clones. Of the missing ones, under half trace to an unresolved V gene in checked studies; the others have no known cause. V and J calls and clone size come straight from that table; D and trimming were deduced from the DNA. This sample has 200,000 to 250,000 clones in its table, and approximately 80% of those were observed once. The ten largest clones capture over 13% of the sample. The donors belonged to the validation cohort of 90 to 150 subjects, which was separate from the 666-subject first cohort. The CDR3 sequence holds 15 residues, the cysteine and phenylalanine included. Only the CDR3 part of the read is kept: 45 bases, read in frame from the first base. Cut back by 0 bases and 6 bases, the V and J ends lie 13 bases apart. Based on the germline V gene (reference sequence), the CDR1 and CDR2 sequences are SGHNT and YYREEE.

The sample comprised PBMCs. The chain couples TRBV5-4 to TRBJ2-1; TRBD1 is a weak D gene call, 5 bases matching. This sequence was found in a young woman in good health and CMV-seropositive. The DNA sequence reads TGTGCCAGCAGCTTGGGGCAGGGCGCTGTCAATGAGCAGTTCTTC. This sequence encodes CASSLGQGAVNEQFF.